This TCR beta chain was obtained from a study of cytomegalovirus exposure and HLA in healthy donors. The study, taken as a whole, reports: Association of a missense DCLRE1C variant with TCR beta V- and J-gene trimming was reported in a later analysis. There were some public TCRs occurring in many donors, but most TCR sequences were rare.

As to this clone: Its target is unknown.

Per germline, CDR1 MDHEN and CDR2 SYDVKM. The CDR3 spans 15 residues. Trimming shortened V by 4 bases and J by 3 bases, and 16 bases separated the two germline ends. Primers: 60 Vbeta forward and 13 Jbeta reverse. The assay was immunoSEQ multiplex PCR, and TCRdb's table has in-frame clones only and misses some. Seen here are some 140,000 clones, 80% observed once, and the top ten hold roughly 1.2%. The receptor was isolated from a male donor in good health and CMV-seropositive. What was sequenced was PBMCs. The genes are TRBV28 and TRBJ2-7, with D maybe TRBD1 (6 bases). The CDR3 here is CASSSPRGGFYEQYF. The CDR3 coding sequence is TGTGCCAGCAGTTCCCCCAGGGGTGGTTTCTACGAGCAGTACTTC.